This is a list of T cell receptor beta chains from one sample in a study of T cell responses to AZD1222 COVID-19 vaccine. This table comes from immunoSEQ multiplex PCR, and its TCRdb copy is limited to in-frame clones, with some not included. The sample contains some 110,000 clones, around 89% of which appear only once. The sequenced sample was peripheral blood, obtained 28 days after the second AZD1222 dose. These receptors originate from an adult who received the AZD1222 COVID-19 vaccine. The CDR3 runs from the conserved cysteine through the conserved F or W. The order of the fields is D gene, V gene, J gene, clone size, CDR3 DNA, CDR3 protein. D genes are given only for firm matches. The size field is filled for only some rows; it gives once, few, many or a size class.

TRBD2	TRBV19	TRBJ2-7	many	TGTGCCAGTAGTATATGGGGGAGCGGGGGGCCCTACGAGCAGTACTTC	CASSIWGSGGPYEQYF
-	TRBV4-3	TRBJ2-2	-	TGCGCCAGCAGCCGCGGGGCGGGGCCGGACACCGGGGAGCTGTTTTTT	CASSRGAGPDTGELFF
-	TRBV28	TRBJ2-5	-	TGTGCCAGCGCATCCCGGATTTCGGAGACCCAGTACTTC	CASASRISETQYF
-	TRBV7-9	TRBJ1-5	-	TGTGCCAGCAGCTCGGTCTTTAGCAATCAGCCCCAGCATTTT	CASSSVFSNQPQHF
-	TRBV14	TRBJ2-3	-	TGTGCCAGCTCCTACAGGGCTTGGATGGTGGATACGCAGTATTTT	CASSYRAWMVDTQYF
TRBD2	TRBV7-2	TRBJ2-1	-	TGTGCCAGCAGCTTAGTCGGGACTAGCGGGATGAGCTCCTACAATGAGCAGTTCTTC	CASSLVGTSGMSSYNEQFF
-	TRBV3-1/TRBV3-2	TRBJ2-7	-	TGTGCCAGCAGCCAAGACGAGACAGCGCGATCCTACGAGCAGTACTTC	CASSQDETARSYEQYF
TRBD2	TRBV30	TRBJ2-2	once	TGTGCCTGGAGGTCCGGGGGGGCGGGCACCGGGGAGCTGTTTTTT	CAWRSGGAGTGELFF
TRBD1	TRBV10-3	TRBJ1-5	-	TGTGCCATCAGTAAGGACAGGGAAGCCAATCAGCCCCAGCATTTT	CAISKDREANQPQHF
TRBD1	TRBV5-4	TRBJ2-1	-	TGTGCCAGCAGCTTCAGGACAGGGGGCAATGAGCAGTTCTTC	CASSFRTGGNEQFF
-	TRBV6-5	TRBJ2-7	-	TGTGCCAGCAGTCACAACGTCGGACTTTACGAGCAGTACTTC	CASSHNVGLYEQYF
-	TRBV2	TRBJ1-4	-	TGTGCCAGCAGTTTCCGGGACCGTAATGAAAAACTGTTTTTT	CASSFRDRNEKLFF
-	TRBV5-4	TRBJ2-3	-	TGTGCCAGCAGAAAAACAAGGGGGGGAAGCACAGATACGCAGTATTTT	CASRKTRGGSTDTQYF
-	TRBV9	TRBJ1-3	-	TGTGCCAGCAGCGTAGTAGGGTCTGGAAACACCATATATTTT	CASSVVGSGNTIYF